The entry that follows covers one TCR beta chain sequence. Profiled with immunoSEQ multiplex PCR; TCRdb holds only in-frame clones, not every one. The repertoire holds approximately 38,000 clones, with 87% as singletons. This sample is drawn from a study of OX40 agonist ivuxolimab in advanced cancers. With V trimmed by 7 bases and J by 4 bases, 6 bases remained unmatched. This CDR3 comprises 14 residues. CDR1 and CDR2 (germline): MNHNS, SASEGT. The source material was CD4+ or CD8+ T cells sorted from blood, sampled in a trial of the OX40 agonist ivuxolimab. This sequence originates from an adult with an advanced solid tumor such as melanoma, head and neck, liver or kidney cancer. The rearrangement uses TRBV6-1 and TRBJ2-5, with TRBD2 matching over 10 bases. The CDR3 reads CASTSGRFSETQYF. The CDR3 DNA is TGTGCCAGCACTAGCGGGAGATTCTCAGAGACCCAGTACTTC.